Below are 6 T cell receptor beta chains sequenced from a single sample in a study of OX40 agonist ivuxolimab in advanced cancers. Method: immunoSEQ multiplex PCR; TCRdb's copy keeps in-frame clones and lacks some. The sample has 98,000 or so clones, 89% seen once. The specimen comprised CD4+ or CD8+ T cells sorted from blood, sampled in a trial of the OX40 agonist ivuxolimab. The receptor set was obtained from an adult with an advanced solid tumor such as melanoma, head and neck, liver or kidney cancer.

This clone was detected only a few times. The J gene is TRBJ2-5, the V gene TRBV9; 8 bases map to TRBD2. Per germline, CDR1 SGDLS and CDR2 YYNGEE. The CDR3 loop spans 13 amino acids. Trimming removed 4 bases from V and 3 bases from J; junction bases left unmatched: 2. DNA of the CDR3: TGTGCCAGCAGCTTTAGCGGGGAAGAGACCCAGTACTTC. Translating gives CASSFSGEETQYF.

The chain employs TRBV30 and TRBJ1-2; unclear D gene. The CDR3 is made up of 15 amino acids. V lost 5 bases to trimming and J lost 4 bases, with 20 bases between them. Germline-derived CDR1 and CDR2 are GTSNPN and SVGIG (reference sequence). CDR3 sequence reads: CAWGTMRYKTYGYTF. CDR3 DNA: TGTGCCTGGGGTACGATGCGTTATAAGACCTATGGCTACACCTTC.

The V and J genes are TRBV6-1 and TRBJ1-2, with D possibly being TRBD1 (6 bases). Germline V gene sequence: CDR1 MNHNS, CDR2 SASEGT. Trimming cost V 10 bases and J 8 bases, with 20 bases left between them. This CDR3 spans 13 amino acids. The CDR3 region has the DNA TGTGCCATAACAGGGAAGTGGGGGGAAGGCTACACCTTC. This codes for CAITGKWGEGYTF.

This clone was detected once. CDR3 DNA: TGTGCCAGCAGTGATCCGTTGGGACAGGGTGGGAACTATGGCTACACCTTC. It specifies CASSDPLGQGGNYGYTF. J is TRBJ1-2 and V is TRBV6-1, with TRBD1 matching over 9 bases. The CDR3 length is 17 residues. V shed 3 bases, J shed 2 bases, and the junction held 10 bases outside the gene matches. The germline gives CDR1 MNHNS, CDR2 SASEGT.

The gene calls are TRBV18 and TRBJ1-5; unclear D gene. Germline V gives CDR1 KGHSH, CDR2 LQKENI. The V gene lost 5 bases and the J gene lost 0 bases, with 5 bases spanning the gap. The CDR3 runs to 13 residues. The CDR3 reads CASSAHSNQPQHF. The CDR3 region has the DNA TGTGCCAGCTCAGCTCATAGCAATCAGCCCCAGCATTTT.

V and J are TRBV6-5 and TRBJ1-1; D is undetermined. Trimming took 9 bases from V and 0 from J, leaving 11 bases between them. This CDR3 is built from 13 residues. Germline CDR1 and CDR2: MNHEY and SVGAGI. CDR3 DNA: TGTGCCAGTTACAACTTTTTGAACACTGAAGCTTTCTTT. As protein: CASYNFLNTEAFF.